This T cell receptor (beta chain) was profiled in a study of circulating and synovial CD4+ cells in juvenile arthritis. Notes on the study in general: Some such blood samples were as oligoclonal as synovium. Circulating pathogenic-like lymphocytes shared a substantially higher fraction of CDR3 sequences with synovium than bulk blood.

The protocol was immunoSEQ multiplex PCR, while the TCRdb copy is restricted to in-frame clones and leaves out a portion. The sample contains 3,000 to 4,500 clones, over 75% of which appear only once. Germline V CDR1 and CDR2: SGHRS, YFSETQ. After removal of 3 bases from V and 3 bases from J, the junction contained 9 bases not matched to a gene. This CDR3 has 17 amino acids. Comment on this clone: Its antigen remains unknown.

The chain combines TRBV5-1 with TRBJ1-5; TRBD1 agrees at 10 bases. The receptor's source is a human donor with juvenile idiopathic arthritis. The sample was CD4+ T cells from synovial fluid. The CDR3 DNA sequence: TGCGCCAGCAGCTCGGGACAGGGGATTAAGGACAATCAGCCCCAGCATTTT. Its protein product is CASSSGQGIKDNQPQHF.